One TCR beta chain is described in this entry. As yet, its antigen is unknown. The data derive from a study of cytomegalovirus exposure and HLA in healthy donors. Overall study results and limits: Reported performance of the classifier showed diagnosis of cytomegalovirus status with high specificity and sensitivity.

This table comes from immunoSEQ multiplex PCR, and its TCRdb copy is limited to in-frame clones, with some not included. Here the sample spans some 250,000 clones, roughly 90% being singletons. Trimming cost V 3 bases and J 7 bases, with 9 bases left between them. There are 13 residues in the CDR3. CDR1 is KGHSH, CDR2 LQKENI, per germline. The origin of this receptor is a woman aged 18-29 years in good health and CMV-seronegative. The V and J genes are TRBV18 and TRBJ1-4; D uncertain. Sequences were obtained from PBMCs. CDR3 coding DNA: TGTGCCAGCTCACCGAGGGCGCGTGAAAAACTGTTTTTT. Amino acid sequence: CASSPRAREKLFF.